Below, one T cell receptor beta chain is given with its context. No antigen is known for it. Regarding treatment: oral pan-JAK inhibitor, 5-10 mg twice daily. Alopecia areata patients had lesional scalp punch biopsies and peripheral blood taken from them. Researchers picked out CD4+ and CD8+ T cells from PBMCs by sorting. The record originates from a study of CD8+ T cells in alopecia areata. Findings and caveats of the study: For lesional scalp, especially alopecia totalis/universalis, clonality was higher than in normal scalp. Resident alphabeta T-cell populations of normal skin are likewise subject to sequencing in scalp samples.

Germline V lookup: CDR1 MNHEY, CDR2 SMNVEV (reference sequence). Trimming took off 2 bases at V and 0 bases at J, with 5 bases between the two ends. The CDR3 covers 13 residues. Isolated RNA was reverse transcribed into cDNA used as the sequencing template. Clones were sequenced by immunoSEQ multiplex PCR, and TCRdb holds only the in-frame ones, with some missing. Counted here are approximately 100,000 clones, around 84% occurring once; the ten biggest clones make up approximately 10%. Specimen: CD8+ T cells sorted from blood, collected at approximately week 31, from a patient treated with tofacitinib. The TCR sequence derives from a human donor with alopecia areata. The J gene is TRBJ2-7, the V gene TRBV27; no clear D gene. The CDR3 reads CASSLASSYEQYF. In DNA form, the CDR3 reads TGTGCCAGCAGTTTAGCCAGCTCCTACGAGCAGTACTTC.